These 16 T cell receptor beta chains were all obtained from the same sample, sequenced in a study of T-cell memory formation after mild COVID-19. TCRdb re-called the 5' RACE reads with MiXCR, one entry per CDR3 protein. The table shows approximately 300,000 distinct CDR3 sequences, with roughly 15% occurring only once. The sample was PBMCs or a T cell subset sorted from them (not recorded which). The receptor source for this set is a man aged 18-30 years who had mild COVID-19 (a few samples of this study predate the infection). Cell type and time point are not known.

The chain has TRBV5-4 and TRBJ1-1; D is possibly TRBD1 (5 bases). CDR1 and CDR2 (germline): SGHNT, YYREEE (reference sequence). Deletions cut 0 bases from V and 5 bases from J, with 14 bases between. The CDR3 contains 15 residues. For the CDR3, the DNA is TGTGCCAGCAGCTTGGCCTCGGGGGGTCGGACTGAAGCTTTCTTT. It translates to CASSLASGGRTEAFF. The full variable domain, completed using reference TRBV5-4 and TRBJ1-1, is ETGVTQSPTHLIKTRGQQVTLRCSSQSGHNTVSWYQQALGQGPQFIFQYYREEENGRGNFPPRFSGLQFPNYSSELNVNALELDDSALYLCASSLASGGRTEAFFGQGTRLTVV.

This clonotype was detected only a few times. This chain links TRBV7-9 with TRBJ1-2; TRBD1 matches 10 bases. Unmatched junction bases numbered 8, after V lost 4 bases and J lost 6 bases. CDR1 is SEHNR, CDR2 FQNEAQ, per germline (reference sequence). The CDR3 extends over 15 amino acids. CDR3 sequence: CASSWGRTGGDGYTF. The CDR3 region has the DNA TGTGCCAGCAGCTGGGGACGGACAGGGGGTGATGGCTACACCTTC.

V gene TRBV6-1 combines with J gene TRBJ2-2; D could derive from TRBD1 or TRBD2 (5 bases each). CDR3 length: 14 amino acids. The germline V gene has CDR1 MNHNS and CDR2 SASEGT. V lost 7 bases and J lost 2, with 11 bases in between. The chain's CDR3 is CASKPGRNTGELFF. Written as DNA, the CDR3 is TGTGCCAGCAAACCGGGACGAAACACCGGGGAGCTGTTTTTT.

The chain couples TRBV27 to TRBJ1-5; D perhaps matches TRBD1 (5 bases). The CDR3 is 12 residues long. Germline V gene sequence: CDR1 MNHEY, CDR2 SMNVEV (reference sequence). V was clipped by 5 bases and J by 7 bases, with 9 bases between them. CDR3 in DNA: TGTGCCAGCAGTACTCCAGGGCAGCCCCAGCATTTT. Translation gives CASSTPGQPQHF.

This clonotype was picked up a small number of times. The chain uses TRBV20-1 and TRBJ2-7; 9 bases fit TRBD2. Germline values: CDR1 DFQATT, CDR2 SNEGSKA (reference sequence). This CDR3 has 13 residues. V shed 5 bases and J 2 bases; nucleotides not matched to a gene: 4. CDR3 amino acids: CSAHGGGAYEQYF. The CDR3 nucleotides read TGCAGTGCTCACGGCGGGGGGGCCTACGAGCAGTACTTC.

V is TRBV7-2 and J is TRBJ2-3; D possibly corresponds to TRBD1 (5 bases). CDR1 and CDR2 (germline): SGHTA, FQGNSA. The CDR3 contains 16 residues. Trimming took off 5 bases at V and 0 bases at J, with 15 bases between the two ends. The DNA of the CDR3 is TGTGCCAGCAGCCGAATAACAGGTTCTAGCACAGATACGCAGTATTTT. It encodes CASSRITGSSTDTQYF. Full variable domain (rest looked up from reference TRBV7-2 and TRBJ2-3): GAGVSQSPSNKVTEKGKDVELRCDPISGHTALYWYRQSLGQGLEFLIYFQGNSAPDKSGLPSDRFSAERTGGSVSTLTIQRTQQEDSAVYLCASSRITGSSTDTQYFGPGTRLTVL.

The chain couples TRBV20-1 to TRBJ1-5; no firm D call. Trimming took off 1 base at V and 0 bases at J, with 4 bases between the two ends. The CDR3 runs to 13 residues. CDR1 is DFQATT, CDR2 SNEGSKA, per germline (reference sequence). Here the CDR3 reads CSARGNSNQPQHF. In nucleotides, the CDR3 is TGCAGTGCTAGAGGGAATAGCAATCAGCCCCAGCATTTT.

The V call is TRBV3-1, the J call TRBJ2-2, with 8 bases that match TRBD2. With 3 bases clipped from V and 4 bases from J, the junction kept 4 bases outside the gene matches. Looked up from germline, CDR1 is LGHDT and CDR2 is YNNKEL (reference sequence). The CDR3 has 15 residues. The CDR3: CASSQASGPTGELFF. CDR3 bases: TGTGCCAGCAGCCAGGCTAGCGGGCCCACCGGGGAGCTGTTTTTT.

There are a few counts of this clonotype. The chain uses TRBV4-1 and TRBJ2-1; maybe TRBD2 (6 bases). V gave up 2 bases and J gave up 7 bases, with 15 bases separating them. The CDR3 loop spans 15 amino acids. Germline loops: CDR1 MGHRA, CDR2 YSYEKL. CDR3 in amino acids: CASSQPGKGRNEQFF. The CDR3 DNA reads TGCGCCAGCAGCCAACCAGGGAAGGGGAGGAATGAGCAGTTCTTC.

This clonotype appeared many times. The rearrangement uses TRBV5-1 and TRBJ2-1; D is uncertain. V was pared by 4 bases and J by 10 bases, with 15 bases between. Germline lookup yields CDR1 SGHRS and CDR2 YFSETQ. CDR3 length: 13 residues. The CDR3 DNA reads TGCGCCAGCAGCCCCTTCCTCTCCGGGGAGCAGTTCTTC. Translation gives CASSPFLSGEQFF.

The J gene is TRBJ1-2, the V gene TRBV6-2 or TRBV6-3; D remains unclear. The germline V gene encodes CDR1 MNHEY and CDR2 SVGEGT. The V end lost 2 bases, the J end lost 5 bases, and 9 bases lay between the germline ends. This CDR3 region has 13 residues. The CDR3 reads CASSYLWGYGYTF. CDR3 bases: TGTGCCAGCAGTTACCTATGGGGTTATGGCTACACCTTC.

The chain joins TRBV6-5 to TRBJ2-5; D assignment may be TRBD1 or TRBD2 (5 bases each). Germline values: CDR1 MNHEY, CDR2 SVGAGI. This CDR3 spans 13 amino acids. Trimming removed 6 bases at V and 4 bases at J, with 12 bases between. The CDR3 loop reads CASRGTPGETQYF. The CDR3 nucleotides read TGTGCCAGCAGGGGGACCCCGGGAGAGACCCAGTACTTC.

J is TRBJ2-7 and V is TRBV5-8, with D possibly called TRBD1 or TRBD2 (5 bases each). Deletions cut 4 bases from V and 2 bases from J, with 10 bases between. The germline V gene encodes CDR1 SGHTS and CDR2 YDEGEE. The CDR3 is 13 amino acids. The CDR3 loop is CASSRRGAYEQYF. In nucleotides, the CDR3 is TGTGCCAGCAGCAGAAGGGGAGCCTACGAGCAGTACTTC.

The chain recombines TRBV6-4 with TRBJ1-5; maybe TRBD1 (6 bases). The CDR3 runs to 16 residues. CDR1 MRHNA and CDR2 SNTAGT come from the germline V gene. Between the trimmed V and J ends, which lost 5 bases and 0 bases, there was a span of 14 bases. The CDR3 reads CASSYRDPYSNQPQHF. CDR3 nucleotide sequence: TGTGCCAGCAGTTACAGGGACCCGTATAGCAATCAGCCCCAGCATTTT.

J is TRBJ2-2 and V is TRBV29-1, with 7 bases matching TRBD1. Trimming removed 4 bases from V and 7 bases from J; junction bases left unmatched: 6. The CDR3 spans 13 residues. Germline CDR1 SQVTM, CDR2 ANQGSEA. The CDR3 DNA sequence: TGCAGCGTTGTAGGGGGCGGTGGCGGGGAGCTGTTTTTT. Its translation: CSVVGGGGGELFF.

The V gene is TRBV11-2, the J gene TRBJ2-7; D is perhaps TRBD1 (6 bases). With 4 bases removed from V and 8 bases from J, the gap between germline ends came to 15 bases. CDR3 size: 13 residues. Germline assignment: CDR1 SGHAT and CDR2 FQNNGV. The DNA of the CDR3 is TGTGCCAGCAGCTCTATGGACAGCCATCAGCAGTACTTC. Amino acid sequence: CASSSMDSHQQYF.